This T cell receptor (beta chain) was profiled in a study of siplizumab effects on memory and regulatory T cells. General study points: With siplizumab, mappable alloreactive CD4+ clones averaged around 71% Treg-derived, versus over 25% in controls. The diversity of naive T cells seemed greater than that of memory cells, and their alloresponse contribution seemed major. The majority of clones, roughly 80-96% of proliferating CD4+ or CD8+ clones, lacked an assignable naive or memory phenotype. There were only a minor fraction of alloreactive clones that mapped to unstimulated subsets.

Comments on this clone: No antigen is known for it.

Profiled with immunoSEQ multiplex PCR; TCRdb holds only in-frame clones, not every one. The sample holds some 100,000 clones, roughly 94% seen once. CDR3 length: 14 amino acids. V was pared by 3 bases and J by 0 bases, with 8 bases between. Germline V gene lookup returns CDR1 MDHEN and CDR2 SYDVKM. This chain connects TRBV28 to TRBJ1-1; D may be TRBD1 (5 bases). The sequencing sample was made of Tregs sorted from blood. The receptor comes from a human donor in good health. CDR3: CASSLGLLNTEAFF. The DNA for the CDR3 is TGTGCCAGCAGTTTGGGACTACTGAACACTGAAGCTTTCTTT.